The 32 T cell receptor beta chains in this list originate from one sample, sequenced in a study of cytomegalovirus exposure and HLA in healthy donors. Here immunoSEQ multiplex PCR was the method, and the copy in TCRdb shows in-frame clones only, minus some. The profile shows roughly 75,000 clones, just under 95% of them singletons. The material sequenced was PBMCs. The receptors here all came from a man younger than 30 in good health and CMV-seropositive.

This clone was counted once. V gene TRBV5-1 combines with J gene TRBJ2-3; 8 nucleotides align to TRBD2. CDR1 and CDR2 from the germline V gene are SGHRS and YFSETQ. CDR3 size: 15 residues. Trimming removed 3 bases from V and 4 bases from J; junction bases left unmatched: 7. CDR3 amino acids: CASSWAGGGADTQYF. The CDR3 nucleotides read TGCGCCAGCAGCTGGGCCGGGGGGGGAGCAGATACGCAGTATTTT.

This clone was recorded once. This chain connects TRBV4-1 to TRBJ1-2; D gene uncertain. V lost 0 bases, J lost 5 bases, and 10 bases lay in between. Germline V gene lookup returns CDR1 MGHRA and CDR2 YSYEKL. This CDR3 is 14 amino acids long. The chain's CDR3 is CASSQDHFNYGYTF. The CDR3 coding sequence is TGCGCCAGCAGCCAAGATCACTTTAATTATGGCTACACCTTC.

CDR3 sequence: CASSAHDRPAEAFF. CDR3 nucleotides: TGTGCCAGCAGCGCCCACGACAGGCCGGCTGAAGCTTTCTTT. V and J are TRBV9 and TRBJ1-1; TRBD1 is a possible D gene (6 bases). Looked up from germline, CDR1 is SGDLS and CDR2 is YYNGEE. Trimming cost V 3 bases and J 6 bases, with 15 bases left between them. The CDR3 is 14 amino acids.

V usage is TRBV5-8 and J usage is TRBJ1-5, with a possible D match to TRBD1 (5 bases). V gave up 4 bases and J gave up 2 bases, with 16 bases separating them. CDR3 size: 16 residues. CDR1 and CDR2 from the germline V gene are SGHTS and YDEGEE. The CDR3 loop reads CASSLPGGGGNQPQHF. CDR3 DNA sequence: TGTGCCAGCAGCCTACCCGGGGGGGGAGGCAATCAGCCCCAGCATTTT.

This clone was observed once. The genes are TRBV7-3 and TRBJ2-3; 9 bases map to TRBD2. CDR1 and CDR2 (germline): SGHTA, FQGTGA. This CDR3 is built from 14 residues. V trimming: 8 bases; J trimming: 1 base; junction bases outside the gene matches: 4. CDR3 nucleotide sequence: TGTGCCAGCGCTAGCGGGGAGGGCACAGATACGCAGTATTTT. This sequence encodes CASASGEGTDTQYF.

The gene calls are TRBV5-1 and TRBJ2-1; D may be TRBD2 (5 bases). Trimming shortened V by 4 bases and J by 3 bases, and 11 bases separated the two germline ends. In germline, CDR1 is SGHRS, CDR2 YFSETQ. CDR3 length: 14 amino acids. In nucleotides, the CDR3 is TGCGCCAGCAGCCTACTAGGTGACTACAATGAGCAGTTCTTC. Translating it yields CASSLLGDYNEQFF.

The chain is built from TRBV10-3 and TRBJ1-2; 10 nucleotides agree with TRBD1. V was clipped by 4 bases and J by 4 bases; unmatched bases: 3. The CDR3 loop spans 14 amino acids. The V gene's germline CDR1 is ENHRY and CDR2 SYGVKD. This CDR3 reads CAISGDRGRYGYTF. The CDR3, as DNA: TGTGCCATCAGTGGGGACAGGGGACGCTATGGCTACACCTTC.

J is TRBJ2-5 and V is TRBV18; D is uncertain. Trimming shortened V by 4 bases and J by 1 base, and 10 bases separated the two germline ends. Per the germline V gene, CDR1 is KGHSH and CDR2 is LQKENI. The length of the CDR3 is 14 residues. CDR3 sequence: CASSRPPPQETQYF. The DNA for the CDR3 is TGTGCCAGCTCACGGCCCCCACCCCAAGAGACCCAGTACTTC.

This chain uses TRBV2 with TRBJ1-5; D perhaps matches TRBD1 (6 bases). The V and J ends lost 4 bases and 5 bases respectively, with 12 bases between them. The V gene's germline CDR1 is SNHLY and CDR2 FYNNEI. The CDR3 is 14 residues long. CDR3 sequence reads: CASSAFSGDQPQHF. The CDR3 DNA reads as TGTGCCAGCAGTGCCTTTTCAGGGGATCAGCCCCAGCATTTT.

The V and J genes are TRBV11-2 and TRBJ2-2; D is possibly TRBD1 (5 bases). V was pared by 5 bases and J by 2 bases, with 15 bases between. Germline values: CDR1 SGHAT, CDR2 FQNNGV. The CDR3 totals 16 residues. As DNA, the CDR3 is TGTGCCAGCAGCCCAACCCGAAGGGGAAACACCGGGGAGCTGTTTTTT. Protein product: CASSPTRRGNTGELFF.

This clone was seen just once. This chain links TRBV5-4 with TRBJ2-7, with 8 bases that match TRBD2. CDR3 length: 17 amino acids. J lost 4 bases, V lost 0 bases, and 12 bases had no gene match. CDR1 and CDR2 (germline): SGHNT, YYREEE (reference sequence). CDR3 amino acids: CASSLDGVGGGFYEQYF. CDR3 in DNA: TGTGCCAGCAGCTTGGACGGGGTGGGCGGGGGGTTTTACGAGCAGTACTTC.

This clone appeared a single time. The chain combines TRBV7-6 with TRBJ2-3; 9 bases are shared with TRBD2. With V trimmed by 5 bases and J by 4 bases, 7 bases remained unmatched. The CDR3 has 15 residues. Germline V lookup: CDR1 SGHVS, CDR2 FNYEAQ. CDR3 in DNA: TGTGCCAGCAGCCCATTAGCGGGAGTAGCAGATACGCAGTATTTT. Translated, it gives CASSPLAGVADTQYF.

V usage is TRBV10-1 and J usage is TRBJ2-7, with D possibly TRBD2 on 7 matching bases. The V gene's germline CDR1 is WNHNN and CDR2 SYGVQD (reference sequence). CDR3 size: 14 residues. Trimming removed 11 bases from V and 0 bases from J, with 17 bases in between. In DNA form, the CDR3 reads TGCGCCTCCAAAGTCGGGGGGCGCTCCTACGAGCAGTACTTC. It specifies CASKVGGRSYEQYF.

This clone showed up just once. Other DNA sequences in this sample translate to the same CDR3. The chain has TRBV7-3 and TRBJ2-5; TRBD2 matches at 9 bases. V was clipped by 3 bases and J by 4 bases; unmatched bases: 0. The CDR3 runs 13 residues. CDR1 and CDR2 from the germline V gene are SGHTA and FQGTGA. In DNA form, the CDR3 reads TGTGCCAGCAGCTTGACTAGCGGAGAGACCCAGTACTTC. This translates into CASSLTSGETQYF. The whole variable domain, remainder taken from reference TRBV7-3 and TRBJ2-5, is GAGVSQTPSNKVTEKGKYVELRCDPISGHTALYWYRQSLGQGPEFLIYFQGTGAADDSGLPNDRFFAVRPEGSVSTLKIQRTERGDSAVYLCASSLTSGETQYFGPGTRLLVL.

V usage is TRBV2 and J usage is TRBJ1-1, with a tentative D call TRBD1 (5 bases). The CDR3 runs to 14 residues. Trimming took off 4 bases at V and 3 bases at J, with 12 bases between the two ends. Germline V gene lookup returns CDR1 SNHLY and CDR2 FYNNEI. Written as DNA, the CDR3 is TGTGCCAGCAGTGGAAGGGACTTGGACACTGAAGCTTTCTTT. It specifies CASSGRDLDTEAFF.

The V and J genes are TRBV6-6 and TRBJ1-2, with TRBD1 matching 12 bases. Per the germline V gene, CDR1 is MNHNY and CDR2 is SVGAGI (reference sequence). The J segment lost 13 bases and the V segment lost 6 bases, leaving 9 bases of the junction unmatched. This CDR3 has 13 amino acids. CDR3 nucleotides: TGTGCCAGCAGCCGCGGGACAGGGGGCTCTCCCACCTTC. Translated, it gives CASSRGTGGSPTF.

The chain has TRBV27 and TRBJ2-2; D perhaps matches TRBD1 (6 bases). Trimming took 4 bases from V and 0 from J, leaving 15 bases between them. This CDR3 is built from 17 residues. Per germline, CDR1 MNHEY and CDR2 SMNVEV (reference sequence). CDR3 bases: TGTGCCAGCAGTTCTTTCAACAGGGTGTCGAACACCGGGGAGCTGTTTTTT. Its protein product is CASSSFNRVSNTGELFF.

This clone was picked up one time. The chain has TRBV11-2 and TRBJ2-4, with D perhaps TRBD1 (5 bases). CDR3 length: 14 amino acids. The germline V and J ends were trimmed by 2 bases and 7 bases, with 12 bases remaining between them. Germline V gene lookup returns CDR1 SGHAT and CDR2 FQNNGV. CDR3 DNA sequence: TGTGCCAGCAGCTTAATGACAGTTAATAACATTCAGTACTTC. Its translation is CASSLMTVNNIQYF.

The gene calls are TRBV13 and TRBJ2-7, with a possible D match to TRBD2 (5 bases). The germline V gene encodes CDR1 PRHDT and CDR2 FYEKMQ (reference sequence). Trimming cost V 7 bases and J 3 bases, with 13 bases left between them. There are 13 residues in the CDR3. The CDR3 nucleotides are TGTGCCAGCAAGAGAGGGATAAACTACGAGCAGTACTTC. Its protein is CASKRGINYEQYF.

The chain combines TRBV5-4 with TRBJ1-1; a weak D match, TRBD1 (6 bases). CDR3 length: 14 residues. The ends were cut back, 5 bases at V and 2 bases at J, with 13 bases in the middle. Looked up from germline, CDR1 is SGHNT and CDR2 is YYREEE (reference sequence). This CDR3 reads CASSRDRLNTEAFF. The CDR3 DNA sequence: TGTGCCAGCAGTCGAGACAGGCTCAACACTGAAGCTTTCTTT.

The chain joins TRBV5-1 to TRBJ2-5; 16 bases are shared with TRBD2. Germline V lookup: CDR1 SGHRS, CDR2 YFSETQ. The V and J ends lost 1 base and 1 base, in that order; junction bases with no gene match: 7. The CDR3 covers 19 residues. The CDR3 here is CASSLLGLAGGPIQETQYF. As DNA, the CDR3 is TGCGCCAGCAGCTTGCTGGGACTAGCGGGGGGGCCAATCCAAGAGACCCAGTACTTC.

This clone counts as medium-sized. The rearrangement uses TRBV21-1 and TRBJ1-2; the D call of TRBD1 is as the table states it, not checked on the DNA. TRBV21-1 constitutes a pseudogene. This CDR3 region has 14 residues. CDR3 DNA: TGTGCCAGCAGCAATGGGACAGGGTCCTATGGCTACACCTTC. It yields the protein CASSNGTGSYGYTF.

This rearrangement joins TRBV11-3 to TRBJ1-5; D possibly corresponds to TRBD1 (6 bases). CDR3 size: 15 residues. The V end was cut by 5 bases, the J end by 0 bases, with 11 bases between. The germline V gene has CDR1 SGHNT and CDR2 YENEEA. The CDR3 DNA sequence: TGTGCCAGCAGCCCCCGGGACATTAGCAATCAGCCCCAGCATTTT. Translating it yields CASSPRDISNQPQHF.

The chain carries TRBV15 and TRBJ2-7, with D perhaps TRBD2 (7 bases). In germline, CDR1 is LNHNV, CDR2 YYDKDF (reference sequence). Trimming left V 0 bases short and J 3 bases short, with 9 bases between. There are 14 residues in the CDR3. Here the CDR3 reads CATSRDRGGYEQYF. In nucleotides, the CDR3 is TGTGCCACCAGCAGAGATAGGGGGGGCTACGAGCAGTACTTC. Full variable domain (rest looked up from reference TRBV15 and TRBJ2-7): DAMVIQNPRYQVTQFGKPVTLSCSQTLNHNVMYWYQQKSSQAPKLLFHYYDKDFNNEADTPDNFQSRRPNTSFCFLDIRSPGLGDTAMYLCATSRDRGGYEQYFGPGTRLTVT.

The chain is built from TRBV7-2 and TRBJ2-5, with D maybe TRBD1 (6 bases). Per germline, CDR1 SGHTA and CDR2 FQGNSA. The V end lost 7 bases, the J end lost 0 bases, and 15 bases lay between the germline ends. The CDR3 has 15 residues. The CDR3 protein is CASTLPTGYQETQYF. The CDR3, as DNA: TGTGCCAGCACTCTTCCTACAGGGTACCAAGAGACCCAGTACTTC.

This CDR3 is CASSSRRGNEQYF. The CDR3 region has the DNA TGCGCCAGCAGTTCACGGAGGGGAAACGAGCAGTACTTC. The J gene is TRBJ2-7, the V gene TRBV10-1; D possibly corresponds to TRBD2 (6 bases). Trimming removed 5 bases at V and 5 bases at J, with 13 bases between. This CDR3 comprises 13 residues. Germline loops: CDR1 WNHNN, CDR2 SYGVQD (reference sequence).

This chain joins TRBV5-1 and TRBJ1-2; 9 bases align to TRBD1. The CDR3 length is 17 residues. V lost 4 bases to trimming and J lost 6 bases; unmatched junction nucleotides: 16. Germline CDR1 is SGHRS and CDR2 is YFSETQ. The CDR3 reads CASSPIRDRAKIDGYTF. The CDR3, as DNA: TGCGCCAGCAGCCCGATCCGGGACAGGGCTAAGATCGATGGCTACACCTTC.

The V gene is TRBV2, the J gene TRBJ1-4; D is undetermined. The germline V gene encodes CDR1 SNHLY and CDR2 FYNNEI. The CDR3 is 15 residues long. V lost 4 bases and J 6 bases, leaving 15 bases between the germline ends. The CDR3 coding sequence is TGTGCCAGCAGTGGGCCGACGGCGGCCGATGAAAAACTGTTTTTT. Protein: CASSGPTAADEKLFF.

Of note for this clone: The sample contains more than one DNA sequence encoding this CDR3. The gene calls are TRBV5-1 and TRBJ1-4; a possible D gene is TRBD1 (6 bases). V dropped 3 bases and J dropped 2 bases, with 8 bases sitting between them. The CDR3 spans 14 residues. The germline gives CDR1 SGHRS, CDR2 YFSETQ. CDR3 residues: CASSSGQTNEKLFF. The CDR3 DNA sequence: TGCGCCAGCAGCTCCGGACAGACTAATGAAAAACTGTTTTTT.

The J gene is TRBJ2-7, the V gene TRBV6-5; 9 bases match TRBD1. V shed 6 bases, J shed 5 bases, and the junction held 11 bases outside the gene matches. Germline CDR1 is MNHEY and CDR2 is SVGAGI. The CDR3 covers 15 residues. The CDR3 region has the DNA TGTGCCAGCAGCCTAGGGCCGGGACAGGGACACGAGCAGTACTTC. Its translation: CASSLGPGQGHEQYF.

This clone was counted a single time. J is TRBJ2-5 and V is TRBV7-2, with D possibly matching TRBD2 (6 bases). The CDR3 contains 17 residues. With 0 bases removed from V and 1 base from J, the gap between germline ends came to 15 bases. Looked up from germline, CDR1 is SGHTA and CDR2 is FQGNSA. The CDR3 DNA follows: TGTGCCAGCAGCTTAGCTCGTTTGCGGGGAAGCCAAGAGACCCAGTACTTC. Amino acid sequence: CASSLARLRGSQETQYF.

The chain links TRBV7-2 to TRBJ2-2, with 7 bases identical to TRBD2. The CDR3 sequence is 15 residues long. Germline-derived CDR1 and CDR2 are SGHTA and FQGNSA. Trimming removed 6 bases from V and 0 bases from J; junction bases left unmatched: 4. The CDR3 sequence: CASRPGLPNTGELFF. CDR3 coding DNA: TGTGCCAGCAGACCGGGACTACCGAACACCGGGGAGCTGTTTTTT.